The clone carrying this TCR beta chain was counted many times. The sample originates from a study of blood T cell repertoires in COVID-19. Background on the study: Researchers got acute and convalescent COVID-19 samples from the United States, Italy and Spain. The analysed material was cDNA or gDNA that came from T cells, B-cell-depleted T cells, or PBMCs.

Participants' own reports of clinical history determined their cohort assignment. The CDR3 sequence is 13 residues long. With 0 bases removed from V and 7 bases from J, the gap between germline ends came to 9 bases. In germline, CDR1 is SNHLY, CDR2 FYNNEI. As originally analysed: Estimation of nucleated cell counts was performed using reference gene primer amplification. The table came from immunoSEQ multiplex PCR; TCRdb's copy has only in-frame clones and leaves some out. V and J calls and clone size are those listed in that table; D and trimming were worked out from the DNA. Among fewer than 250,000 clones listed, over 80% were seen once.

The clonotype originates from a woman younger than 45 with acute COVID-19. This chain connects TRBV2 to TRBJ1-2; D is undetermined. The sample consisted of PBMCs or T cells enriched from blood (not recorded which). CDR3 sequence (DNA): TGTGCCAGCAGTGAAGCGCAGAGGGCTGGCTACACCTTC. Translation gives CASSEAQRAGYTF.